The 14 T cell receptor beta chains listed next were all sequenced from one sample in a study of T cells expressing NK-cell markers. TCRdb re-called the 5' RACE reads and catalogs CDR3 proteins one per entry, DNA excluded. The listing records about 160,000 distinct CDR3 sequences. The sequenced sample was blood T cells: a sorted CD56 or NKG2C T cell subset, CD4+ or CD8+ T cells, or bulk PBMC T cells (not recorded which). These receptor sequences come from a woman aged 18 to 75 in good health.

The chain links TRBV2 to TRBJ2-6; the D call from TCRdb, TRBD1, cannot be confirmed without DNA. This CDR3 has 16 residues. The germline gives CDR1 SNHLY, CDR2 FYNNEI. CDR3 loop: CASSADRGPGANVLTF.

The chain employs TRBV18 and TRBJ2-7; TCRdb's D call, TRBD1, is unchecked because there is no DNA. The length of the CDR3 is 17 residues. Germline V lookup: CDR1 KGHSH, CDR2 LQKENI. CDR3 protein: CASSPRPPRADSYEQYF.

The rearrangement uses TRBV29-1 and TRBJ2-1; TCRdb returns TRBD1, unconfirmable since there is no DNA. This CDR3 contains 16 residues. Germline lookup yields CDR1 SQVTM and CDR2 ANQGSEA. This chain's CDR3 is CSVDKTREKGYNEQFF.

This sequence joins TRBV7-6 and TRBJ2-1; TCRdb's D gene call, TRBD2, goes unchecked for lack of DNA. This CDR3 is 16 amino acids long. Germline values: CDR1 SGHVS, CDR2 FNYEAQ. This chain's CDR3 is CASSPGTSGGNNEQFF.

The chain employs TRBV3-1 and TRBJ2-7; no DNA is available, so the TRBD2 call from TCRdb remains unchecked. The CDR3 loop spans 14 amino acids. CDR1 and CDR2 from the germline V gene are LGHDT and YNNKEL (reference sequence). CDR3 sequence reads: CASSQGLDNYEQYF.

This chain links TRBV12-3 or TRBV12-4 with TRBJ2-3; TCRdb calls TRBD1, which cannot be checked without DNA. CDR3 size: 19 residues. The CDR3 loop reads CASSTRQGTESTSTDTQYF.

The rearrangement links TRBV20-1 to TRBJ1-1; there is no DNA to check the TCRdb D call of TRBD1. Looked up from germline, CDR1 is DFQATT and CDR2 is SNEGSKA (reference sequence). This CDR3 has 13 amino acids. The CDR3 is CSPRDNMNTEAFF.

The gene calls are TRBV9 and TRBJ2-3; the TCRdb call, TRBD1, lacks DNA for checking. The CDR3 loop spans 15 amino acids. Germline CDR1 is SGDLS and CDR2 is YYNGEE. This CDR3 is CASPREPHGPDTQYF.

The CDR3 sequence: CAWSRTGQNNQPQHF. The chain has TRBV30 and TRBJ1-5; the D call from TCRdb, TRBD1, cannot be confirmed without DNA. From germline, CDR1 is GTSNPN and CDR2 SVGIG (reference sequence). The CDR3 is 15 residues long.

V is TRBV5-1 and J is TRBJ2-4; TCRdb names TRBD2, which stays unverified in the absence of DNA. Per the germline V gene, CDR1 is SGHRS and CDR2 is YFSETQ. This CDR3 spans 17 amino acids. The CDR3 protein is CASSLEGLAGSKNIQYF.

The rearrangement joins TRBV28 to TRBJ2-3. The CDR3 is made up of 15 amino acids. Germline values: CDR1 MDHEN, CDR2 SYDVKM. CDR3 protein: CASSSGSELKDTQYF.

V usage is TRBV28 and J usage is TRBJ2-7; TCRdb returns TRBD1, unconfirmable since there is no DNA. Germline loops: CDR1 MDHEN, CDR2 SYDVKM. The CDR3 contains 12 residues. CDR3 sequence reads: CASGDRRGEQYF.

The rearrangement links TRBV20-1 to TRBJ2-5; TCRdb reports TRBD1, a call that lacks DNA to check it against. The CDR3 totals 16 residues. Germline assignment: CDR1 DFQATT and CDR2 SNEGSKA (reference sequence). CDR3 loop: CSARDWKGQGGETQYF.

The genes are TRBV2 and TRBJ1-1; absent DNA, TCRdb's TRBD1 call cannot be checked. Germline V CDR1 and CDR2: SNHLY, FYNNEI. This CDR3 region has 16 residues. CDR3 sequence: CASSERQGGTNTEAFF.